Listed here are 5 T cell receptor beta chains from one sample, sequenced in a study of shared clonotypes between healthy human individuals. TCRdb's table, derived via immunoSEQ multiplex PCR, lists solely in-frame clones and lacks some. The sample lists about 2 million clones, 85% to 95% occurring once. Material for sequencing was naive CD4+ T cells sorted from blood. Stated subset: CD45RA+ positively selected. These TCRs come from a man aged 18 to 29 in good health.

The V call is TRBV29-1, the J call TRBJ1-1; D is undetermined. Germline V lookup: CDR1 SQVTM, CDR2 ANQGSEA. Trimming shortened V by 4 bases and J by 0 bases, and 9 bases separated the two germline ends. The CDR3 runs to 13 residues. The CDR3 sequence: CSVAEQLNTEAFF. CDR3 DNA sequence: TGCAGCGTTGCGGAGCAGCTGAACACTGAAGCTTTCTTT.

In regard to this clone: This specimen includes other DNA sequences encoding the same CDR3. This chain connects TRBV2 to TRBJ1-2, with D unclear. The CDR3 totals 12 residues. From germline, CDR1 is SNHLY and CDR2 FYNNEI. V lost 1 base and J 5 bases, leaving 5 bases between the germline ends. CDR3 sequence reads: CASSEGSYGYTF. The CDR3 bases are TGTGCCAGCAGTGAAGGCAGTTATGGCTACACCTTC.

To note about this clone: This clone may be a read error of a much larger clone one base away. The same CDR3 can be traced to other DNA sequences in this sample. The chain couples TRBV2 to TRBJ1-6; D perhaps matches TRBD1 (5 bases). V was cut by 7 bases and J by 7 bases, with 17 bases left in between. Germline V gives CDR1 SNHLY, CDR2 FYNNEI. The CDR3 length is 15 residues. CDR3 in DNA: TGTGCCAGCACCCCGAGGGGCGGAGACAATTCACCCCTCCACTTT. Its translation is CASTPRGGDNSPLHF.

This rearrangement joins TRBV6-6 to TRBJ1-1, with D tentatively TRBD1 (5 bases). The CDR3 has 14 residues. Germline CDR1 and CDR2: MNHNY and SVGAGI (reference sequence). V lost 6 bases and J 1 base, leaving 12 bases between the germline ends. CDR3 loop: CASRPGTENTEAFF. DNA for the CDR3: TGTGCCAGCAGACCCGGGACGGAGAACACTGAAGCTTTCTTT.

The chain links TRBV11-2 to TRBJ2-7, with 9 bases fitting TRBD1. The germline V gene has CDR1 SGHAT and CDR2 FQNNGV. The CDR3 covers 13 residues. V lost 3 bases, J lost 6 bases, and 3 bases stayed unmatched. The CDR3 loop is CASSLAGQGEQYF. The CDR3 DNA reads as TGTGCCAGCAGCTTGGCGGGACAGGGCGAGCAGTACTTC. Full variable domain (outside the CDR3, taken from reference TRBV11-2 and TRBJ2-7): EAGVAQSPRYKIIEKRQSVAFWCNPISGHATLYWYQQILGQGPKLLIQFQNNGVVDDSQLPKDRFSAERLKGVDSTLKIQPAKLEDSAVYLCASSLAGQGEQYFGPGTRLTVT.